The next 4 T cell receptor beta chains were all read from a single sample in a study of cytomegalovirus exposure and HLA in healthy donors. Data came from immunoSEQ multiplex PCR; TCRdb stores just in-frame clones and leaves some out. Of 100,000 to 150,000 clones in the sample, roughly nine tenths were seen once. The specimen sequenced was PBMCs. The receptors come from a woman under 30 in good health and CMV-seronegative.

This chain connects TRBV14 to TRBJ2-4; 9 nucleotides align to TRBD2. Germline V CDR1 and CDR2: SGHDN, FVKESK. This CDR3 is 20 amino acids long. Unmatched junction bases numbered 18, after V lost 6 bases and J lost 0 bases. The CDR3 region has the DNA TGTGCCAGCAGTCCGACGCGGGGGGGGCCTACTTTTATAGCCAAAAACATTCAGTACTTC. This codes for CASSPTRGGPTFIAKNIQYF.

DNA of the CDR3: TGTGCCAGCAGTTCAACACCACCTAGTCGGGGCACCGGGGAGCTGTTTTTT. This sequence encodes CASSSTPPSRGTGELFF. The V gene is TRBV28, the J gene TRBJ2-2; D perhaps matches TRBD2 (5 bases). The length of the CDR3 is 17 residues. V was pared by 4 bases and J by 4 bases, with 19 bases between. CDR1 and CDR2 from the germline V gene are MDHEN and SYDVKM.

The rearrangement joins TRBV2 to TRBJ1-4; D uncertain. The germline gives CDR1 SNHLY, CDR2 FYNNEI. CDR3 length: 22 amino acids. V gave up 0 bases and J gave up 3 bases, with 29 bases separating them. Here the CDR3 DNA reads TGTGCCAGCAGTGAAGCGCTTTCACTCCAATCCATACCCCGCCGTCCTAATGAAAAACTGTTTTTT. This translates into CASSEALSLQSIPRRPNEKLFF. The whole variable domain, remainder taken from reference TRBV2 and TRBJ1-4, is EPEVTQTPSHQVTQMGQEVILRCVPISNHLYFYWYRQILGQKVEFLVSFYNNEISEKSEIFDDQFSVERPDGSNFTLKIRSTKLEDSAMYFCASSEALSLQSIPRRPNEKLFFGSGTQLSVL.

With respect to this clone: The DNA is omitted, as the CDR3 cannot be located on it reliably, and the CDR3 follows TCRdb's listing. The chain recombines TRBV11-2 with TRBJ2-7; TRBD1 is the table's D call and was not checked against the DNA. Germline-derived CDR1 and CDR2 are SGHAT and FQNNGV. Counting both end residues, the CDR3 totals 13 amino acids. CDR3: CASSVVGLGTSNV.